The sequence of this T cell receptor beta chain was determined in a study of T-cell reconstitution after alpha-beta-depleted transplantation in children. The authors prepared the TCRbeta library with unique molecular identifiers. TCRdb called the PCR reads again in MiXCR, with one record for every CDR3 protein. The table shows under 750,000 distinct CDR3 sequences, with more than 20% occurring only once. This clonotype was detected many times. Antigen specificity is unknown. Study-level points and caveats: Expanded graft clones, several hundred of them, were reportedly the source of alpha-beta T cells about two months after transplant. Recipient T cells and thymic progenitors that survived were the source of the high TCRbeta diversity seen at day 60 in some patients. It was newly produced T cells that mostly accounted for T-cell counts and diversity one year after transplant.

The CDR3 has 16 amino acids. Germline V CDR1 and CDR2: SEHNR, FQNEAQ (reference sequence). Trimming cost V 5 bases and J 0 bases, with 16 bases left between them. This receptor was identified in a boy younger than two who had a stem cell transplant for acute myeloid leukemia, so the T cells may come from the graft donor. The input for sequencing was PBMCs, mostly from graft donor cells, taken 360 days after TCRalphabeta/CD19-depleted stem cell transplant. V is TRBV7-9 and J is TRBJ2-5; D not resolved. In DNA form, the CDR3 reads TGTGCCAGCAGCCCGGAAGGGTGGCAAGACCAAGAGACCCAGTACTTC. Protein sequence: CASSPEGWQDQETQYF.